This is a list of T cell receptor beta chains from one sample in a study of beta chain features in type 1 diabetes. Only in-frame clones appear in the TCRdb table, and some are missing; sequencing was by immunoSEQ multiplex PCR. The sample includes 300,000 or so clones, 13% to 15% seen only once; the top ten take 0.017%. The source material was naive CD4+ T cells from blood. The receptors here all came from a man between 25 and 39 years old with type 1 diabetes. CDR3s include the opening cysteine and the closing phenylalanine or tryptophan. A D gene is named only where the DNA matches it firmly. Where a row states a size, it is once, few, many or the class of an expanded clone; other rows omit it.

cdr3_length	j_call	clone_size	v_call	d_call	cdr3_aa	cdr3_nt
15	TRBJ2-7	-	TRBV9	-	CASSVGGLSSYEQYF	TGTGCCAGCAGCGTAGGGGGGCTCAGCTCCTACGAGCAGTACTTC
15	TRBJ2-3	-	TRBV5-1	TRBD1	CASSLGQGITDTQYF	TGCGCCAGCAGCTTGGGACAGGGAATCACAGATACGCAGTATTTT
16	TRBJ2-3	-	TRBV7-2	TRBD1	CASSILPGQSTDTQYF	TGTGCCAGCAGCATCCTACCGGGACAGAGCACAGATACGCAGTATTTT
14	TRBJ2-5	-	TRBV13	-	CASSFGQYQETQYF	TGTGCCAGCAGCTTCGGACAGTACCAAGAGACCCAGTACTTC
16	TRBJ2-1	-	TRBV28	TRBD1	CASSGSGTGKENEQFF	TGTGCCAGCAGTGGCTCCGGGACAGGGAAGGAAAATGAGCAGTTCTTC
15	TRBJ2-7	-	TRBV27	TRBD2	CASSLLLAGGYEQYF	TGTGCCAGTAGTTTATTGCTAGCGGGAGGGTACGAGCAGTACTTC
13	TRBJ1-5	-	TRBV30	TRBD1	CAWASGGGQPQHF	TGTGCCTGGGCTTCAGGGGGCGGTCAGCCCCAGCATTTT
14	TRBJ2-7	-	TRBV5-6	TRBD2	CASSWTSGLYEQYF	TGTGCCAGCAGCTGGACTAGCGGACTCTACGAGCAGTACTTC
13	TRBJ2-7	few	TRBV29-1	-	CSVAIGVAYEQYF	TGCAGCGTTGCGATAGGGGTCGCCTACGAGCAGTACTTC
15	TRBJ2-7	-	TRBV5-1	TRBD1	CASSINGQGPYEQYF	TGCGCCAGCAGCATTAACGGACAGGGCCCCTACGAGCAGTACTTC
14	TRBJ2-3	few	TRBV7-2	TRBD2	CASSLRRGGDTQYF	TGTGCCAGCAGCTTGAGGCGGGGGGGAGATACGCAGTATTTT
17	TRBJ1-2	few	TRBV28	-	CASSLPRTAVPNYGYTF	TGTGCCAGCAGTTTACCCAGGACAGCGGTCCCTAACTATGGCTACACCTTC
15	TRBJ2-7	few	TRBV2	TRBD2	CASVRDGLAGAEQYF	TGTGCCAGCGTACGCGACGGACTAGCGGGAGCCGAGCAGTACTTC
14	TRBJ2-1	few	TRBV28	TRBD1	CASSVRTGENEQFF	TGTGCCAGCAGTGTGAGGACAGGGGAAAATGAGCAGTTCTTC
12	TRBJ2-1	few	TRBV7-9	-	CASSLGPREQFF	TGTGCCAGCAGCTTAGGCCCCCGGGAGCAGTTCTTC
12	TRBJ2-7	-	TRBV30	-	CAWSVPSYEQYF	TGTGCCTGGAGTGTACCCAGCTACGAGCAGTACTTC
14	TRBJ1-1	few	TRBV6-5	-	CASRPVGPNTEAFF	TGTGCCAGCAGACCGGTGGGGCCGAACACTGAAGCTTTCTTT
14	TRBJ2-7	few	TRBV7-2	TRBD2	CASSLLAGAYEQYF	TGTGCCAGCAGCTTACTAGCGGGAGCTTACGAGCAGTACTTC
14	TRBJ2-3	few	TRBV5-1	-	CASSLATSTDTQYF	TGCGCCAGCAGCTTGGCGACTAGCACAGATACGCAGTATTTT
12	TRBJ1-1	-	TRBV12-5	-	CASGVDVFEAFF	TGTGCTAGTGGTGTAGATGTGTTTGAAGCTTTCTTT
13	TRBJ1-2	few	TRBV9	TRBD1	CASGGTGRAGYTF	TGTGCCAGCGGCGGGACAGGGAGGGCTGGCTACACCTTC
14	TRBJ1-5	-	TRBV28	-	CASSFFTGDQPQHF	TGTGCCAGCAGTTTTTTCACAGGTGATCAGCCCCAGCATTTT
16	TRBJ2-3	few	TRBV27	TRBD2	CASSLIISGSTDTQYF	TGTGCCAGCAGTCTCATTATTAGCGGGAGCACAGATACGCAGTATTTT
14	TRBJ2-6	-	TRBV5-4	-	CASSMYSGANVLTF	TGTGCCAGCAGCATGTACTCTGGGGCCAACGTCCTGACTTTC
14	TRBJ2-2	few	TRBV7-8	TRBD2	CASSRPSGSGELFF	TGTGCCAGCAGCCGCCCTAGCGGGAGTGGGGAGCTGTTTTTT
13	TRBJ2-7	-	TRBV7-9	TRBD2	CASSLEGLYEQYF	TGTGCCAGCAGCTTAGAGGGACTATACGAGCAGTACTTC